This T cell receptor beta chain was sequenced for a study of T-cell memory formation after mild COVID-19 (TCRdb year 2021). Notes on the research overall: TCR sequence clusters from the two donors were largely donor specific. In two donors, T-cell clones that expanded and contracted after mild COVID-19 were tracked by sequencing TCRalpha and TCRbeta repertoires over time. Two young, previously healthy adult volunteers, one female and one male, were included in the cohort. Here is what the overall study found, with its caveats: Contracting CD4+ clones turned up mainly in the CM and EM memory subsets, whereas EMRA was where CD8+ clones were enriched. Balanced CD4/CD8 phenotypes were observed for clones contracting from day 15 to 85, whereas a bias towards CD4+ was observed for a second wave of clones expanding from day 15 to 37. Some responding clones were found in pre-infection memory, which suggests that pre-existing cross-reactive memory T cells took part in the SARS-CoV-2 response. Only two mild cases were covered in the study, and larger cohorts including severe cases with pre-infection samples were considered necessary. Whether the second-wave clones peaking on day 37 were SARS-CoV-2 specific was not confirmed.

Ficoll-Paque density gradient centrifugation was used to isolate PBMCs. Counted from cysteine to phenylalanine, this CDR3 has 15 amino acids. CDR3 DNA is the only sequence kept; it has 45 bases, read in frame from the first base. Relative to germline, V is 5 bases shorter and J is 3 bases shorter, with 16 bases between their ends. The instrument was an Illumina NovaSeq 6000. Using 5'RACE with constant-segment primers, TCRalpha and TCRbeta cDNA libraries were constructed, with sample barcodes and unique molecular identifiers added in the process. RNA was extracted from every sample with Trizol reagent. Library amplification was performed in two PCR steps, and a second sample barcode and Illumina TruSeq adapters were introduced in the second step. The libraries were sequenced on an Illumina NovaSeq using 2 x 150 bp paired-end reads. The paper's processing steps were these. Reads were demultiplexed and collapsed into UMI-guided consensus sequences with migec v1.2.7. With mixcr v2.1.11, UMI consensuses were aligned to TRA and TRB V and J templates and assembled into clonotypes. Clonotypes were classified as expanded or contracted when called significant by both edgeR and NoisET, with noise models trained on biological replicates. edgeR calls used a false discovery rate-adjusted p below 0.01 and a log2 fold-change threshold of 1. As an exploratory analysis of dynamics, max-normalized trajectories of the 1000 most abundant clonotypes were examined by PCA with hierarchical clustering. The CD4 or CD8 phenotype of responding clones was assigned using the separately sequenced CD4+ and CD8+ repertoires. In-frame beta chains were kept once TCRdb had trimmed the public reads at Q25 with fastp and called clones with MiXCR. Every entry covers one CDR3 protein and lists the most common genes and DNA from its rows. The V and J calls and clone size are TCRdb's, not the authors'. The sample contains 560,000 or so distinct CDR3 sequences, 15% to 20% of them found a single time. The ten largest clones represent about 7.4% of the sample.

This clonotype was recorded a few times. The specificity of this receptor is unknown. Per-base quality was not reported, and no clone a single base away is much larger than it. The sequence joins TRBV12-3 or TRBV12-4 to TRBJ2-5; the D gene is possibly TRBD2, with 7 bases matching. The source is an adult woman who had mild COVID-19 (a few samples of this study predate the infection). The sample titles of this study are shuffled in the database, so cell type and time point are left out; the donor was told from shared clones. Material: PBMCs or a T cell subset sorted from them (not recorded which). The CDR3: CASSAKGGTKETQYF. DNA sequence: TGTGCCAGCAGTGCTAAAGGGGGGACTAAAGAGACCCAGTACTTC.